A single T cell receptor beta chain is shown here with its context. Noted treatment: around 19 received Ad26.COV2.S at low or high dose, single or two shots; about 5 received placebo; per-sample allocation not given. Specimen acquisition occurred on day 63 following the initial vaccine or placebo injection. Based in Boston, the donor was an adult of 18-55 years. Germline V gene data show CDR1 as WNHNN and CDR2 as SYGVQD (reference sequence). V was cut by 3 bases and J by 7 bases, with 10 bases left in between. This CDR3 has 13 amino acids. The data were taken from a study of Ad26.COV2.S vaccination and SARS-CoV-2 variants. Data came from immunoSEQ multiplex PCR; TCRdb stores just in-frame clones and leaves some out. The sample includes about 680,000 clones, approximately 88% seen only once; the top ten take over 1.3%.

This clonotype was obtained from a person aged 18-65 years who received the Ad26.COV2.S COVID-19 vaccine or a placebo. The sample in question was peripheral blood, obtained in a trial of Ad26.COV2.S vaccine versus placebo. The genes are TRBV10-1 and TRBJ2-1; D tentatively fits TRBD1 or TRBD2 (5 bases each). CDR3 protein: CASSESGRNEQFF. As DNA, the CDR3 is TGCGCCAGCAGTGAATCGGGACGTAATGAGCAGTTCTTC.